The 15 T cell receptor beta chains presented below share a single source sample, sequenced in a study of identical twins' blood T cells (dated by TCRdb to about 2013). Library method: 5' RACE. The instrument given in TCRdb is Illumina Genome Analyzer IIx. TCRdb applied fastp at Q25 and MiXCR to the public reads, then kept only in-frame beta chains. Under each unique CDR3 protein, matching rows form one entry showing the most common genes and DNA. Across this sample there are roughly 340,000 distinct CDR3 sequences, with roughly 27% seen only once. The ten biggest clones cover more than 5.5% of the sample. The sequencing input was PBMCs. These receptors all come from a woman between 18 and 55 years old in good health.

The rearrangement uses TRBV29-1 and TRBJ1-2; a weak D match, TRBD1 (5 bases). The CDR3 covers 13 residues. Germline CDR1 SQVTM, CDR2 ANQGSEA. With 4 bases removed from V and 8 bases from J, the gap between germline ends came to 17 bases. Written as DNA, the CDR3 is TGCAGCGTTGCCGCGGGTGCAGGGCAAGGCTACACCTTC. It codes for CSVAAGAGQGYTF.

The rearrangement joins TRBV19 to TRBJ2-5; 10 bases are shared with TRBD2. V was clipped by 8 bases and J by 1 base; unmatched bases: 10. The CDR3 consists of 16 residues. CDR1 is LNHDA, CDR2 SQIVND, per germline (reference sequence). CDR3 nucleotide sequence: TGTGCCAGTTCGCCGGGACTAGCGATACTCCAAGAGACCCAGTACTTC. Encoded protein: CASSPGLAILQETQYF.

This clonotype was seen a handful of times. This chain joins TRBV7-2 and TRBJ1-5; D gene uncertain. This CDR3 has 12 residues. Germline CDR1 and CDR2: SGHTA and FQGNSA. Trimming stripped 5 bases from V and 4 bases from J, with 6 bases between. The CDR3 sequence: CASSVLNQPQHF. The CDR3 DNA reads TGTGCCAGCAGCGTCCTTAATCAGCCCCAGCATTTT.

The CDR3 DNA sequence: TGCAGTGCTACCCAACCGACGGGGACCACAGATACGCAGTATTTT. Protein sequence: CSATQPTGTTDTQYF. The V gene is TRBV20-1, the J gene TRBJ2-3; D possibly matches TRBD1 or TRBD2 (5 bases each). Germline V gives CDR1 DFQATT, CDR2 SNEGSKA (reference sequence). This CDR3 contains 15 residues. The ends were cut back, 4 bases at V and 2 bases at J, with 16 bases in the middle.

The chain employs TRBV6-5 and TRBJ2-5; TRBD2 matches 7 bases. CDR3 size: 14 residues. The V gene end was trimmed by 11 bases and the J gene end by 2 bases; junction bases not matched to a gene: 11. In germline, CDR1 is MNHEY, CDR2 SVGAGI. In DNA form, the CDR3 reads TGTGCCGGCCAGATTAGCGGGCCTCAAGAGACCCAGTACTTC. Protein sequence: CAGQISGPQETQYF.

The V gene is TRBV5-4, the J gene TRBJ2-1; D remains ambiguous. The CDR3 sequence is 15 residues long. The V end lost 4 bases, the J end lost 0 bases, and 11 bases lay between the germline ends. The V gene's germline CDR1 is SGHNT and CDR2 YYREEE (reference sequence). CDR3 in amino acids: CASSQDPNSYNEQFF. The CDR3 DNA is TGTGCCAGCAGCCAAGACCCAAACTCCTACAATGAGCAGTTCTTC.

This sequence joins TRBV3-1 and TRBJ1-5, with D perhaps TRBD1 (5 bases). Looked up from germline, CDR1 is LGHDT and CDR2 is YNNKEL (reference sequence). The CDR3 length is 15 residues. Trimming stripped 1 base from V and 9 bases from J, with 16 bases between. DNA for the CDR3: TGTGCCAGCAGCCAAGCTTTAGGGGCTATATCGCCCCAGCATTTT. As protein: CASSQALGAISPQHF.

This clonotype was seen a few times. The V gene is TRBV10-3, the J gene TRBJ2-2; D perhaps matches TRBD2 (6 bases). V was shortened by 6 bases and J by 0 bases, with 14 bases between the two germline ends. There are 16 residues in the CDR3. Germline assignment: CDR1 ENHRY and CDR2 SYGVKD. CDR3 sequence reads: CAISTSGEANTGELFF. Here the CDR3 DNA reads TGTGCCATCAGCACTTCGGGAGAGGCGAACACCGGGGAGCTGTTTTTT.

This clonotype was recorded once. The chain combines TRBV10-3 with TRBJ1-5; D may be TRBD1 (6 bases). The V end was cut by 0 bases, the J end by 6 bases, with 24 bases between. The CDR3 spans 19 residues. The germline gives CDR1 ENHRY, CDR2 SYGVKD. The CDR3 DNA is TGTGCCATCAGTGAGTCGACCGGGGGCAGCAGGAGTCGGGGTCAGCCCCAGCATTTT. Translating it yields CAISESTGGSRSRGQPQHF.

This clonotype was seen more than once but under ten times. The chain has TRBV27 and TRBJ2-2; no clear D. The V end lost 8 bases, the J end lost 6 bases, and 16 bases lay between the germline ends. The CDR3 covers 14 residues. The germline gives CDR1 MNHEY, CDR2 SMNVEV (reference sequence). CDR3 residues: CASGLGVVSGELFF. The CDR3 nucleotides are TGTGCCAGCGGGCTAGGAGTTGTTTCCGGGGAGCTGTTTTTT.

In its sample, this clonotype was seen a few times. One base away lies a much larger clone, so this may be a sequencing read error. The V call is TRBV29-1, the J call TRBJ2-7; D is uncertain. Trimming took 4 bases from V and 9 from J, leaving 13 bases between them. Germline lookup yields CDR1 SQVTM and CDR2 ANQGSEA. The CDR3 covers 11 residues. The CDR3 is CSVGMGNVQYF. As DNA, the CDR3 is TGCAGCGTTGGTATGGGAAACGTGCAGTACTTC.

This chain uses TRBV7-9 with TRBJ2-7; 7 nucleotides line up with TRBD1. The CDR3 covers 16 residues. Germline V gene data show CDR1 as SEHNR and CDR2 as FQNEAQ (reference sequence). V shed 4 bases, J shed 12 bases, and the junction held 21 bases outside the gene matches. CDR3 coding DNA: TGTGCCAGCAGCTCAGTACTCGGGACAGCCTCACTGGGGGTGTACTTC. Encoded protein: CASSSVLGTASLGVYF.

This clonotype was observed once. A much more abundant neighbour one base away suggests this may be a read error. J is TRBJ2-3 and V is TRBV10-3; possibly TRBD1 or TRBD2 for D (5 bases each). The CDR3 extends over 17 amino acids. V was clipped by 1 base and J by 2 bases, with 16 bases between them. Germline values: CDR1 ENHRY, CDR2 SYGVKD. CDR3 DNA: TGTGCCATCAGTGAGTTCTATGGGGGAGTGACCACAGATACGCAGTATTTT. Its translation is CAISEFYGGVTTDTQYF.

CDR3 DNA: TGTGCTAGTGGTTTGGTAGACAGGGGGGCGAGCACTGAAGCTTTCTTT. Protein product: CASGLVDRGASTEAFF. V gene TRBV12-5 combines with J gene TRBJ1-1; 9 bases agree with TRBD1. With V trimmed by 0 bases and J by 4 bases, 6 bases remained unmatched. Looked up from germline, CDR1 is LGHNT and CDR2 is FRNRAP. This CDR3 has 16 residues.

Worth noting for this clonotype: One end of the junction fails to match germline, which may point to a read error. The chain's CDR3 is CASSLESLGGMAAKNIQCF. In nucleotides, the CDR3 is TGTGCCAGCAGCTTAGAGTCGCTCGGGGGGATGGCAGCCAAAAACATTCAGTGCTTC. V usage is TRBV7-2 and J usage is TRBJ2-4; TRBD2 matches 7 bases. CDR3 length: 19 amino acids. Germline CDR1 reads SGHTA; CDR2 reads FQGNSA.